The T cell receptor beta chain under discussion was sequenced for a study of CD8 T cells in ankylosing spondylitis. The CDR3 is 15 amino acids. V lost 4 bases to trimming and J lost 6 bases; unmatched junction nucleotides: 7. TCRdb re-derived calls from the 5' RACE reads in MiXCR, one entry per CDR3 protein. The repertoire holds roughly 120,000 distinct CDR3 sequences, with 12% to 15% as singletons. In this sample, this clonotype turned up many times. The chain combines TRBV12-3 or TRBV12-4 with TRBJ1-5, with 9 bases aligning to TRBD1. The receptor was derived from a female donor with ankylosing spondylitis or in good health (not recorded which). Sequencing used blood, either unsorted or a sorted T cell fraction (not recorded which). This chain's CDR3 is CASSSRDRVTQPQHF. Written as DNA, the CDR3 is TGTGCCAGCAGTTCCCGGGACAGGGTGACTCAGCCCCAGCATTTT.